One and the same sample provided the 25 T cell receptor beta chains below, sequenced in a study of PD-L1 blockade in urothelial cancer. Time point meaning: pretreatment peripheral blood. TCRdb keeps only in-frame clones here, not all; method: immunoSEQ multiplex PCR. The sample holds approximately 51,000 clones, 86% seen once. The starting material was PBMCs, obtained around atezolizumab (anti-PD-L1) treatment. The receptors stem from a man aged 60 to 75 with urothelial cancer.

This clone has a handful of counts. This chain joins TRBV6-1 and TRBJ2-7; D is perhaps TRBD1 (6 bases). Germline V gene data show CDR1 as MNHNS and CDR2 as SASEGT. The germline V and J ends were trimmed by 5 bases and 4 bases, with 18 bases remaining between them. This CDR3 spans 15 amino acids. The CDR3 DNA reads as TGTGCCAGCAGTCGAGCTGGACAGCCCGGGTACGAGCAGTACTTC. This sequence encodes CASSRAGQPGYEQYF.

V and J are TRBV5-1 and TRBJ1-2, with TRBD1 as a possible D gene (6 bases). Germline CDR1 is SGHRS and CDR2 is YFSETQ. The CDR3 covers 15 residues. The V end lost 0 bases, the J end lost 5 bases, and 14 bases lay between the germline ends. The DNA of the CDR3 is TGCGCCAGCAGCTTGGGGGGGCCGTCTGGGTATGGCTACACCTTC. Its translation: CASSLGGPSGYGYTF.

The CDR3: CASSLGAAAGYTF. CDR3 nucleotide sequence: TGTGCCAGCAGCTTAGGGGCAGCTGCTGGCTACACCTTC. The chain joins TRBV11-1 to TRBJ1-2, with D unclear. There are 13 residues in the CDR3. With 1 base removed from V and 7 bases from J, the gap between germline ends came to 10 bases. Germline CDR1 is SGHAT and CDR2 is FQDESV (reference sequence).

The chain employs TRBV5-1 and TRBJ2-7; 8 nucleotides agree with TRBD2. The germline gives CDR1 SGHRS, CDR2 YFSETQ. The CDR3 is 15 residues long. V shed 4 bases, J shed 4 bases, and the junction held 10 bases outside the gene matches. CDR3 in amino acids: CASSVAAAGVYEQYF. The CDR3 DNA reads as TGCGCCAGCAGCGTGGCGGCAGCGGGAGTTTACGAGCAGTACTTC.

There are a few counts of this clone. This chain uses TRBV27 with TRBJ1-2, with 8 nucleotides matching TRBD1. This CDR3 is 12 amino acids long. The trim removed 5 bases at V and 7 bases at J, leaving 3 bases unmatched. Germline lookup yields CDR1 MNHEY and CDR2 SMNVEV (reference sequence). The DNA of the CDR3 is TGTGCCAGCAGTAGGACAGGGAGTGGCTACACCTTC. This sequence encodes CASSRTGSGYTF.

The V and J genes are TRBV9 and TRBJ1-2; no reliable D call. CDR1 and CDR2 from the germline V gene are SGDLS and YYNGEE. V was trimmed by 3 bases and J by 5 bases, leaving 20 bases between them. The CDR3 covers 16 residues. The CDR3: CASSEADPRARYGYTF. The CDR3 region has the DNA TGTGCCAGCAGCGAGGCAGATCCGAGGGCTCGGTATGGCTACACCTTC.

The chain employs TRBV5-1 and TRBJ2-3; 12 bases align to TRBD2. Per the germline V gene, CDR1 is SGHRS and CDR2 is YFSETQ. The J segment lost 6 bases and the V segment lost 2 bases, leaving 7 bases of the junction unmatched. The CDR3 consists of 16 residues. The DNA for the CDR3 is TGCGCCAGCAGCTTAACTAGCGGGAGGCTAGGGGATACGCAGTATTTT. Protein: CASSLTSGRLGDTQYF.

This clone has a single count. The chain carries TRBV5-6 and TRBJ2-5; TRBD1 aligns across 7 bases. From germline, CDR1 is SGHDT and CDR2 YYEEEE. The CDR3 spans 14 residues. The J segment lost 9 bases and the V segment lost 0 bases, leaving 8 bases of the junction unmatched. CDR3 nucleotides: TGTGCCAGCAGCTTGGCAAATAGTGGGACAGCCCAGTACTTC. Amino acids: CASSLANSGTAQYF.

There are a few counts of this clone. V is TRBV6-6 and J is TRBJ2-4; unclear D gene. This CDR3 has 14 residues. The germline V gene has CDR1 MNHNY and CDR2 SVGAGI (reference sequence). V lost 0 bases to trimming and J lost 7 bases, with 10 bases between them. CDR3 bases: TGTGCCAGCAGTTACTCGACGGGTGAGAACATTCAGTACTTC. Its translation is CASSYSTGENIQYF.

The CDR3 region has the DNA TGTGCCAGCAGTCCCTGGACTAGCGCAGATACGCAGTATTTT. Translating gives CASSPWTSADTQYF. V usage is TRBV27 and J usage is TRBJ2-3; 9 positions match TRBD2. V gave up 5 bases and J gave up 4 bases; unmatched junction bases: 4. The CDR3 has 14 residues. In germline, CDR1 is MNHEY, CDR2 SMNVEV (reference sequence).

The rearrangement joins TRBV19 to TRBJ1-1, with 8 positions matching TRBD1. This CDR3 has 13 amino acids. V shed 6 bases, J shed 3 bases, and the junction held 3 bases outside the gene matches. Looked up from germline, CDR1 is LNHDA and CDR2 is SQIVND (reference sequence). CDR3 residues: CASRNRGDTEAFF. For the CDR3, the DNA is TGTGCCAGTAGGAACAGGGGGGACACTGAAGCTTTCTTT.

The CDR3 reads CASSRLSGRRENEQFF. For the CDR3, the DNA is TGTGCCAGCAGCCGCCTTAGCGGGCGAAGGGAGAATGAGCAGTTCTTC. The chain has TRBV11-1 and TRBJ2-1, with TRBD2 matching 7 bases. This CDR3 is 16 amino acids long. Germline trimming cut 5 bases from V and 7 bases from J; bases unmatched to any gene: 14. The germline V gene encodes CDR1 SGHAT and CDR2 FQDESV (reference sequence).

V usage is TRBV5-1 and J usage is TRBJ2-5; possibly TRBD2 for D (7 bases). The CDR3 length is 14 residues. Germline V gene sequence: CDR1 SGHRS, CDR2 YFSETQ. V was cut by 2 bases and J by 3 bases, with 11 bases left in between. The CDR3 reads CASSFQGTKETQYF. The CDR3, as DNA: TGCGCCAGCAGCTTCCAGGGGACTAAAGAGACCCAGTACTTC.

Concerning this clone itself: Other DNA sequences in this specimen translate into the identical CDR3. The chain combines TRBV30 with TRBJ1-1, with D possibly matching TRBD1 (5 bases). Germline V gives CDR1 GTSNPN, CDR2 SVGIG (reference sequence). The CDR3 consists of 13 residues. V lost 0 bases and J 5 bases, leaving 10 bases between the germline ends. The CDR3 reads CAWSVGEGTEAFF. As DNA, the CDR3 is TGTGCCTGGAGTGTAGGGGAGGGGACTGAAGCTTTCTTT.

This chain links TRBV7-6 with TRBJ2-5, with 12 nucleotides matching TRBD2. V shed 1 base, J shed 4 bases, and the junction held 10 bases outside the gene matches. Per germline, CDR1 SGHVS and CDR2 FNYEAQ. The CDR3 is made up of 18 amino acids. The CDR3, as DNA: TGTGCCAGCAGCTTAGTTGGCCTAGCGGGAGGGCCGGGAGAGACCCAGTACTTC. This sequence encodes CASSLVGLAGGPGETQYF.

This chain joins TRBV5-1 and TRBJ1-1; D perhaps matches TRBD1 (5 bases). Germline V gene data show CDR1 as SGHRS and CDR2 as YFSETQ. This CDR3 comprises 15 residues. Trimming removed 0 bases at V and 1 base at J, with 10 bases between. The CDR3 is CASSLDGRGNTEAFF. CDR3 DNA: TGCGCCAGCAGCTTGGATGGTAGGGGGAACACTGAAGCTTTCTTT.

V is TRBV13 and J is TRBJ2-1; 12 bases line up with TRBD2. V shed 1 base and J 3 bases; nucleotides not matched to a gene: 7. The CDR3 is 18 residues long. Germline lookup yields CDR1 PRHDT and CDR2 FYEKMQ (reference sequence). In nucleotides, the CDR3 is TGTGCCAGCAGCTTAGATCCTCTAGCGGGGGGGCGCTACAATGAGCAGTTCTTC. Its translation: CASSLDPLAGGRYNEQFF.

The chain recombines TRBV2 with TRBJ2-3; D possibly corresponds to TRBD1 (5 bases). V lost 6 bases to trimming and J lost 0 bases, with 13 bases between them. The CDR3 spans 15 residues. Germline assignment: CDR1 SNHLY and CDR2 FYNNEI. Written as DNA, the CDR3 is TGTGCCAGCAGAGGACAATTACTTAGCACAGATACGCAGTATTTT. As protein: CASRGQLLSTDTQYF.

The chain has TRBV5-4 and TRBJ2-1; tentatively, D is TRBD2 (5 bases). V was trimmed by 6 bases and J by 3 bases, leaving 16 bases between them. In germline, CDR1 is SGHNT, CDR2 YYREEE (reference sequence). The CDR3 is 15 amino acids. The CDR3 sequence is CASTREGKNYNEQFF. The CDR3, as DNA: TGTGCCAGCACCCGGGAAGGAAAGAACTACAATGAGCAGTTCTTC. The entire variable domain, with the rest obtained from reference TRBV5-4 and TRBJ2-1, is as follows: ETGVTQSPTHLIKTRGQQVTLRCSSQSGHNTVSWYQQALGQGPQFIFQYYREEENGRGNFPPRFSGLQFPNYSSELNVNALELDDSALYLCASTREGKNYNEQFFGPGTRLTVL.

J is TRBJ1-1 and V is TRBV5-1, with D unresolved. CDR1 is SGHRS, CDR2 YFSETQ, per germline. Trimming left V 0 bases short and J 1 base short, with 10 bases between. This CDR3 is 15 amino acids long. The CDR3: CASSLARQKNTEAFF. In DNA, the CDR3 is TGCGCCAGCAGCTTGGCCAGGCAAAAGAACACTGAAGCTTTCTTT. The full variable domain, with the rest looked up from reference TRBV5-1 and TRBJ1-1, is KAGVTQTPRYLIKTRGQQVTLSCSPISGHRSVSWYQQTPGQGLQFLFEYFSETQRNKGNFPGRFSGRQFSNSRSEMNVSTLELGDSALYLCASSLARQKNTEAFFGQGTRLTVV.

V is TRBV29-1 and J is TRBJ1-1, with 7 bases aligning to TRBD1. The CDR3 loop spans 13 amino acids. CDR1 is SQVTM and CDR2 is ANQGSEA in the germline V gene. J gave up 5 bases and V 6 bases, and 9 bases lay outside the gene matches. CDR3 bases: TGCAGCGTCTCCGGGACAGTAAGAACTGAAGCTTTCTTT. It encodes CSVSGTVRTEAFF.

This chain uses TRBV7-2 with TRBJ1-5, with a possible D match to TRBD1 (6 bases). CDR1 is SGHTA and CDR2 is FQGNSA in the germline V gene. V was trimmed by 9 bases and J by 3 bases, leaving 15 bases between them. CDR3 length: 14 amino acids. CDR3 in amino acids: CASSWGRVNQPQHF. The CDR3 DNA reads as TGTGCCAGTTCCTGGGGGCGGGTCAATCAGCCCCAGCATTTT.

CDR3 residues: CASKIRSGGGNTGELFF. Here the CDR3 DNA reads TGTGCCAGCAAGATTCGATCAGGGGGCGGAAACACCGGGGAGCTGTTTTTT. The chain has TRBV6-4 and TRBJ2-2; TRBD1 matches 8 bases. The CDR3 spans 17 residues. Germline lookup yields CDR1 MRHNA and CDR2 SNTAGT. V dropped 7 bases and J dropped 2; count of bases not matched to a gene: 12.

This CDR3 reads CASSELISSYGYTF. CDR3 bases: TGTGCCAGCAGTGAATTAATTAGTTCCTATGGCTACACCTTC. The rearrangement links TRBV2 to TRBJ1-2; D call uncertain. CDR3 length: 14 amino acids. V lost 2 bases and J lost 4, with 11 bases in between. Per the germline V gene, CDR1 is SNHLY and CDR2 is FYNNEI.

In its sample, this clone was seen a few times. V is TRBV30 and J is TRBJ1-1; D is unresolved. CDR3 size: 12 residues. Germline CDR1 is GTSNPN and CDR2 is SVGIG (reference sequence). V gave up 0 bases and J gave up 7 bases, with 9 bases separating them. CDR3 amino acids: CAWSVRRGEAFF. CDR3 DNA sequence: TGTGCCTGGAGTGTACGTCGGGGTGAAGCTTTCTTT.